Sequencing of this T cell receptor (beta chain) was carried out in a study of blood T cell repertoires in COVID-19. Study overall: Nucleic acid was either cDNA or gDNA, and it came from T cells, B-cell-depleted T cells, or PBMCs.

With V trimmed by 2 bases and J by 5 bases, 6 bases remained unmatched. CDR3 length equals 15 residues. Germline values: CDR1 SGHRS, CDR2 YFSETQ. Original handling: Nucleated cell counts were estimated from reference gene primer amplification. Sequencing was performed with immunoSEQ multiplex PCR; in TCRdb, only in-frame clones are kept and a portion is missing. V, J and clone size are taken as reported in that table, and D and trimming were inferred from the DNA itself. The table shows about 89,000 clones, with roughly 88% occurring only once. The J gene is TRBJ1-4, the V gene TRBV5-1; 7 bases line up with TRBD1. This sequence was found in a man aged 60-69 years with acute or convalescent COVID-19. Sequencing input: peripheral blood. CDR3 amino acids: CASSFSGTENEKLFF. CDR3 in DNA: TGCGCCAGCAGCTTCTCCGGGACAGAAAATGAAAAACTGTTTTTT. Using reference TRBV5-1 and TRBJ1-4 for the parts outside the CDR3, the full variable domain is KAGVTQTPRYLIKTRGQQVTLSCSPISGHRSVSWYQQTPGQGLQFLFEYFSETQRNKGNFPGRFSGRQFSNSRSEMNVSTLELGDSALYLCASSFSGTENEKLFFGSGTQLSVL.